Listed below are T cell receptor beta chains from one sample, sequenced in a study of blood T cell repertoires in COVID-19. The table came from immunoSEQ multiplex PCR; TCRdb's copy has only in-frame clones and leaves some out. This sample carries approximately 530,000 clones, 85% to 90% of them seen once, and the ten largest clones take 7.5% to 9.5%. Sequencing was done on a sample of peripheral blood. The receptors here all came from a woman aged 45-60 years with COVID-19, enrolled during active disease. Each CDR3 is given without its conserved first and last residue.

cdr3_aa: ASSLSGGYLDTIY
j_call: TRBJ1-3
v_call: TRBV5-4

cdr3_aa: ASPQGTETYEQY
j_call: TRBJ2-7
v_call: TRBV18

cdr3_aa: ASSLEGSGNYGYT
j_call: TRBJ1-2
v_call: TRBV5-5

cdr3_aa: ASRQGLHQPQH
j_call: TRBJ1-5
v_call: TRBV27

cdr3_aa: ASFLGHMNTEAF
j_call: TRBJ1-1
v_call: TRBV7-9

cdr3_aa: ASRDTLGYT
j_call: TRBJ1-2
v_call: TRBV6-5

cdr3_aa: ASSADSLGDTQY
j_call: TRBJ2-3
v_call: TRBV9

cdr3_aa: SATGQGWEKLF
j_call: TRBJ1-4
v_call: TRBV29-1

cdr3_aa: ASSPRHNTEAF
j_call: TRBJ1-1
v_call: TRBV27

cdr3_aa: ALDRGGNQPQH
j_call: TRBJ1-5
v_call: TRBV30

cdr3_aa: ASSLATSGIYEQY
j_call: TRBJ2-7
v_call: TRBV3-1/TRBV3-2

cdr3_aa: ASSPRTSGGTDTQY
j_call: TRBJ2-3
v_call: TRBV7-3

cdr3_aa: ASSVGLAGNNEQF
j_call: TRBJ2-1
v_call: TRBV9

cdr3_aa: ASSDPVPGNEQF
j_call: TRBJ2-1
v_call: TRBV2

cdr3_aa: ASSPGQGAGEQF
j_call: TRBJ2-1
v_call: TRBV18

cdr3_aa: ASSTRQGRLTLH
j_call: TRBJ1-6
v_call: TRBV27

cdr3_aa: ASSVLGGDTQY
j_call: TRBJ2-3
v_call: TRBV6-6

cdr3_aa: ASSQDRPIASVRNSYNEQF
j_call: TRBJ2-1
v_call: TRBV4-2

cdr3_aa: AWTLGAAPEAF
j_call: TRBJ1-1
v_call: TRBV30

cdr3_aa: ASSQWGSTGVEKLF
j_call: TRBJ1-4
v_call: TRBV3-1/TRBV3-2

cdr3_aa: ASSQDRGPFEQY
j_call: TRBJ2-7
v_call: TRBV4-1

cdr3_aa: ASSLVPGGVHNEQF
j_call: TRBJ2-1
v_call: TRBV7-2

cdr3_aa: ASSFGTGGDSPLH
j_call: TRBJ1-6
v_call: TRBV27

cdr3_aa: ASRKWLGTNYGYT
j_call: TRBJ1-2
v_call: TRBV6-5

cdr3_aa: ASSGSTGLNTGELF
j_call: TRBJ2-2
v_call: TRBV2

cdr3_aa: ASSTQGDQPQH
j_call: TRBJ1-5
v_call: TRBV18

cdr3_aa: ASSQERIRGDTQY
j_call: TRBJ2-3
v_call: TRBV3-1/TRBV3-2

cdr3_aa: ASSSRLDRAVSGYT
j_call: TRBJ1-2
v_call: TRBV6-2/TRBV6-3

cdr3_aa: ASGQGPYEQY
j_call: TRBJ2-7
v_call: TRBV27

cdr3_aa: ASSPPQGWRRAYNEQF
j_call: TRBJ2-1
v_call: TRBV11-2

cdr3_aa: SAHLNYGYT
j_call: TRBJ1-2
v_call: TRBV20-1

cdr3_aa: ASSERPGQGYEQY
j_call: TRBJ2-7
v_call: TRBV2

cdr3_aa: ASTSGTASNQPQH
j_call: TRBJ1-5
v_call: TRBV19

cdr3_aa: ASSFPLDRVDKNIQY
j_call: TRBJ2-4
v_call: TRBV28

cdr3_aa: AWCQGLLRTDTQY
j_call: TRBJ2-3
v_call: TRBV30

cdr3_aa: AWLQGDTQY
j_call: TRBJ2-3
v_call: TRBV30

cdr3_aa: ASSKGRDVGELF
j_call: TRBJ2-2
v_call: TRBV6-4